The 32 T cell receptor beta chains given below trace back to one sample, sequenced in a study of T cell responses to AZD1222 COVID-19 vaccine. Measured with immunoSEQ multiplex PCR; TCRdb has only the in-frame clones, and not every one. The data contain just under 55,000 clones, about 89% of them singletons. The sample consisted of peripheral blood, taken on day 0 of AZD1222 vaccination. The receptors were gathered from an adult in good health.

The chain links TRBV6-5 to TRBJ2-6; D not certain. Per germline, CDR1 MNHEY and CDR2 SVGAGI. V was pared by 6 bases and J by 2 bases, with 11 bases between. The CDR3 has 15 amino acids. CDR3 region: CASSPDGAGANVLTF. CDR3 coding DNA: TGTGCCAGCAGCCCAGACGGTGCTGGGGCCAACGTCCTGACTTTC.

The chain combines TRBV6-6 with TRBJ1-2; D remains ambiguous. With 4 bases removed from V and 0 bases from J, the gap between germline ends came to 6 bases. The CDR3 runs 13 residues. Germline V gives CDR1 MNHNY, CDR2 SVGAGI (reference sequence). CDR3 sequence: CASSSDPNYGYTF. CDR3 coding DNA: TGTGCCAGCAGTTCCGACCCTAACTATGGCTACACCTTC.

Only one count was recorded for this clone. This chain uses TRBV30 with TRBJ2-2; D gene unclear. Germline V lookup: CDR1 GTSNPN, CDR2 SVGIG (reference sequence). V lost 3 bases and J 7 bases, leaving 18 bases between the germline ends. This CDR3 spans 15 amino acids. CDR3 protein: CAWSPNLYLFGELFF. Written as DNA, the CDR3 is TGTGCCTGGAGCCCCAACTTATACCTCTTCGGGGAGCTGTTTTTT.

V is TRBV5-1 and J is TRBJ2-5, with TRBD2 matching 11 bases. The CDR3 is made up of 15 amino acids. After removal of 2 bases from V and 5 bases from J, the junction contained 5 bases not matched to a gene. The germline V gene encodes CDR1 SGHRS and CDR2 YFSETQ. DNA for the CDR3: TGCGCCAGCAGCTTACTAGCGGGAGCTGGCGAGACCCAGTACTTC. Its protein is CASSLLAGAGETQYF.

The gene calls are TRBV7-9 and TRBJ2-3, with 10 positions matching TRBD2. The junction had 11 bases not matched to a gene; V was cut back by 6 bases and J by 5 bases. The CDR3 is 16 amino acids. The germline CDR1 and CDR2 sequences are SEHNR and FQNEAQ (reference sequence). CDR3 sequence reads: CASSDSPSGGRDTQYF. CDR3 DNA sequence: TGTGCCAGCAGTGATAGTCCTAGCGGGGGCCGAGATACGCAGTATTTT.

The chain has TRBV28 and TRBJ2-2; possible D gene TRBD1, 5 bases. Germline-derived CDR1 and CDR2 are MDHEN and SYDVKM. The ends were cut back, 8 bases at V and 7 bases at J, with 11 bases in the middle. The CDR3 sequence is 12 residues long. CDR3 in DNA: TGTGCCAGCGCCTCAGGGTTCGGGGAGCTGTTTTTT. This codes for CASASGFGELFF.

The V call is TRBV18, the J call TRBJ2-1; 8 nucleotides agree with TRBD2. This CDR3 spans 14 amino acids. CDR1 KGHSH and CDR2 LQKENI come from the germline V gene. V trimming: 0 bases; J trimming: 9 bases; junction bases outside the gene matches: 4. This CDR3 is CASSPPAGGAEQFF. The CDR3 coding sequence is TGTGCCAGCTCACCACCGGCGGGAGGAGCTGAGCAGTTCTTC.

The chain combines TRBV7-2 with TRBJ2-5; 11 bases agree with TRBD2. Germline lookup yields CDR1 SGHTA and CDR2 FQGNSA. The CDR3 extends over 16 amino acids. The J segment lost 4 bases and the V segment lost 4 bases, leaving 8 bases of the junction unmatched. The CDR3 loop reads CASSSLAGGPGETQYF. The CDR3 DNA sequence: TGTGCCAGCAGCTCATTAGCGGGAGGGCCCGGAGAGACCCAGTACTTC.

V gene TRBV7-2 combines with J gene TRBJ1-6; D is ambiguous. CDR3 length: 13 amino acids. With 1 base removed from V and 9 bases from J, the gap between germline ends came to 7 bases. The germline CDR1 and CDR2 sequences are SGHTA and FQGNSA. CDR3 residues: CASSLEGFSPLHF. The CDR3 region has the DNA TGTGCCAGCAGCTTAGAAGGTTTTTCACCCCTCCACTTT.

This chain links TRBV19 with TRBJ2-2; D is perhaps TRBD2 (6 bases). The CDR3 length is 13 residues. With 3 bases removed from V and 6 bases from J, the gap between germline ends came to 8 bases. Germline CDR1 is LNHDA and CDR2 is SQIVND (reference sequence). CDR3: CASSIGEAGELFF. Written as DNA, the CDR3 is TGTGCCAGTAGTATCGGGGAGGCCGGGGAGCTGTTTTTT.

The CDR3 loop is CATSILPGAEAFF. The CDR3 DNA reads as TGTGCCACCAGCATCCTACCTGGGGCTGAAGCTTTCTTT. The chain has TRBV15 and TRBJ1-1; D unresolved. Germline assignment: CDR1 LNHNV and CDR2 YYDKDF (reference sequence). There are 13 residues in the CDR3. Between the trimmed V and J ends, which lost 4 bases and 6 bases, there was a span of 12 bases.

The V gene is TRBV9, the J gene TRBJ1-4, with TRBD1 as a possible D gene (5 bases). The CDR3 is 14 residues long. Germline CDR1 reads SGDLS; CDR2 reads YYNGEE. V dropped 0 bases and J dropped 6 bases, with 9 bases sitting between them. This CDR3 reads CASSVGMGDEKLFF. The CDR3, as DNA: TGTGCCAGCAGCGTAGGTATGGGGGATGAAAAACTGTTTTTT.

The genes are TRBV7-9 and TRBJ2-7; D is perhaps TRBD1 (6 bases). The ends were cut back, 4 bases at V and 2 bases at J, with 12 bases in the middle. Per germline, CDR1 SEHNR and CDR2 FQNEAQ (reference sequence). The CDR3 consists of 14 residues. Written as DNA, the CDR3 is TGTGCCAGCAGCTCTGGGACAACCCCCTACGAGCAGTACTTC. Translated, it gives CASSSGTTPYEQYF.

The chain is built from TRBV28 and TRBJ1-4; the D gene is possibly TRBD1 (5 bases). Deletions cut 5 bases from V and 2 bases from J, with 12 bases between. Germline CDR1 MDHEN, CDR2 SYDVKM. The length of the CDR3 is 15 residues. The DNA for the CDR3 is TGTGCCAGCAGTGGGTGGGGACGGACTAATGAAAAACTGTTTTTT. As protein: CASSGWGRTNEKLFF.

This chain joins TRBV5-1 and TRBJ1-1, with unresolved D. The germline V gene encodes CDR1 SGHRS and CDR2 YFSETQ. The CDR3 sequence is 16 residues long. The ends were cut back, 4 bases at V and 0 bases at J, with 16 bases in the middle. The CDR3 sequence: CASSLRPSGMNTEAFF. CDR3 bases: TGCGCCAGCAGCCTACGACCTAGCGGGATGAACACTGAAGCTTTCTTT.

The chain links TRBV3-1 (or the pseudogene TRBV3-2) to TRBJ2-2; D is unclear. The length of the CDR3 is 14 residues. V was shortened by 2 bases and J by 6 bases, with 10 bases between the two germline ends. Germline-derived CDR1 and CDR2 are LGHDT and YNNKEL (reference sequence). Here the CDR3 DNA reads TGTGCCAGCAGCCAACTGGAACGGCCCGGGGAGCTGTTTTTT. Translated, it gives CASSQLERPGELFF.

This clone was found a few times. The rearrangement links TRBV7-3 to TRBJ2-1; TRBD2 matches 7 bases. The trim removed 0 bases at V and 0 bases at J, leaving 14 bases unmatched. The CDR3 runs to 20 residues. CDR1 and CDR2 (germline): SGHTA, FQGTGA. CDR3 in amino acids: CASSLTWASGWSSSYNEQFF. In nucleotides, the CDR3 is TGTGCCAGCAGCTTAACATGGGCTAGCGGCTGGTCGAGCTCCTACAATGAGCAGTTCTTC.

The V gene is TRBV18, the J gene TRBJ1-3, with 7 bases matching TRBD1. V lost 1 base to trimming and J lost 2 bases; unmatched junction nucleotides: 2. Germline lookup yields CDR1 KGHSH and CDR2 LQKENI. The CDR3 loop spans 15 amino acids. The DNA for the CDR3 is TGTGCCAGCTCACCACAGGGGGCGACTGGAAACACCATATATTTT. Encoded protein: CASSPQGATGNTIYF.

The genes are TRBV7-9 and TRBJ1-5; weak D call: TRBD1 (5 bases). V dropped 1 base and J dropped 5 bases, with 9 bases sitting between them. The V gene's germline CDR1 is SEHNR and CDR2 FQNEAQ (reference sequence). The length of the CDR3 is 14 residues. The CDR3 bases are TGTGCCAGCAGCTTAGGGACGGGACATCAGCCCCAGCATTTT. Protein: CASSLGTGHQPQHF.

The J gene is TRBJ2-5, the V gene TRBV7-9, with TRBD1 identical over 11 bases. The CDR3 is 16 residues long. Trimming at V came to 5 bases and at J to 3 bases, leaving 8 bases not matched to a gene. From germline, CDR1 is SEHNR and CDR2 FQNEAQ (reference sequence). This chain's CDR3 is CASSNRDRGIEETQYF. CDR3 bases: TGTGCCAGCAGCAACCGGGACAGGGGGATTGAAGAGACCCAGTACTTC.

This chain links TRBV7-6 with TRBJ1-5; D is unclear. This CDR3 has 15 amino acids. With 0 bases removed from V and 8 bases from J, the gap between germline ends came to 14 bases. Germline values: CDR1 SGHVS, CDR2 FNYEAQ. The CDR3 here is CASSLASGRNEPQHF. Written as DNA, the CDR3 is TGTGCCAGCAGCTTAGCTTCAGGAAGGAATGAGCCCCAGCATTTT.

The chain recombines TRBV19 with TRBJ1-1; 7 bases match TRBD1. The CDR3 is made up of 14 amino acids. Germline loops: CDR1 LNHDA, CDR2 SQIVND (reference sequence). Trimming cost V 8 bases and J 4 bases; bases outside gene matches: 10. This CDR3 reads CASRSDRVSTEAFF. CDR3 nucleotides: TGTGCCAGTCGATCAGACAGGGTATCCACTGAAGCTTTCTTT.

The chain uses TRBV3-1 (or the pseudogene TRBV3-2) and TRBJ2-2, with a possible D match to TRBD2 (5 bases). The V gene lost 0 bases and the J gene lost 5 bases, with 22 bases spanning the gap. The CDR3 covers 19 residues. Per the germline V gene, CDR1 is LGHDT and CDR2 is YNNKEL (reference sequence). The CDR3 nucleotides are TGTGCCAGCAGCCAAGATCGAGCCACCTCTAGGAGGTGGACCGGGGAGCTGTTTTTT. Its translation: CASSQDRATSRRWTGELFF.

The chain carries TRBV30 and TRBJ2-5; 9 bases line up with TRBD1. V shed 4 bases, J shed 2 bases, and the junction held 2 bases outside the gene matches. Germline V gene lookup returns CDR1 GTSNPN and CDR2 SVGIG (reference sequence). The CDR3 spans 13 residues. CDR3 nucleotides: TGTGCCTGGACGGGACAGGGACAAGAGACCCAGTACTTC. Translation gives CAWTGQGQETQYF.

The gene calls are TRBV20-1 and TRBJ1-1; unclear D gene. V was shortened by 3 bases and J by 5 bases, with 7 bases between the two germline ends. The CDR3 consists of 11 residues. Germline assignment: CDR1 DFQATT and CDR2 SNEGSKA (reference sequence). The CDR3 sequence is CSASTGTEAFF. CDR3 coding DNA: TGCAGTGCTAGTACGGGAACTGAAGCTTTCTTT.

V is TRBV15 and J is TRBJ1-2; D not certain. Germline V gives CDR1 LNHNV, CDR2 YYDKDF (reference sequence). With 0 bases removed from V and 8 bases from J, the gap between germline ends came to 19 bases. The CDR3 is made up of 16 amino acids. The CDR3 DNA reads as TGTGCCACCAGCAGAGATCTGGCAGTTTCCTATCAAGGCTACACCTTC. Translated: CATSRDLAVSYQGYTF.

In DNA, the CDR3 is TGTGCCAGCAGCTCCCGGGGCACAGATACGCAGTATTTT. Translating it yields CASSSRGTDTQYF. V and J are TRBV7-2 and TRBJ2-3, with unresolved D. This CDR3 has 13 amino acids. V dropped 4 bases and J dropped 1 base, with 6 bases sitting between them. Germline V gene data show CDR1 as SGHTA and CDR2 as FQGNSA.

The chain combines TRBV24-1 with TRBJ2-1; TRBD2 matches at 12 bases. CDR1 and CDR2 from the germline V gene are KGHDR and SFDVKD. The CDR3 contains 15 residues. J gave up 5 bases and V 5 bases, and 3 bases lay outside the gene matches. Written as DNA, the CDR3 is TGTGCCACCAGTGTTCTAGCGGGAGGGAACAATGAGCAGTTCTTC. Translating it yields CATSVLAGGNNEQFF.

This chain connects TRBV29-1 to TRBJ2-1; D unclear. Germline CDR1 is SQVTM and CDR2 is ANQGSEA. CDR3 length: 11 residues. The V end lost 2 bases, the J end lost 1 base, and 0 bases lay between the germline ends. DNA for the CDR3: TGCAGCGTTGAATCCTACAATGAGCAGTTCTTC. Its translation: CSVESYNEQFF.

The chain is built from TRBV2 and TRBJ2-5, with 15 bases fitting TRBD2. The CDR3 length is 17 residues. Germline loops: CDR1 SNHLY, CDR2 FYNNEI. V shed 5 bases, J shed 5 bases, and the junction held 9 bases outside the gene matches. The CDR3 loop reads CASSQRTSGRGEETQYF. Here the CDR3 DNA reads TGTGCCAGCAGTCAGAGGACTAGCGGGAGGGGAGAGGAGACCCAGTACTTC.

CDR3: CASSSSQGHYKQFF. CDR3 nucleotide sequence: TGTGCCAGCAGTTCATCACAGGGCCACTACAAGCAGTTCTTC. The V call is TRBV28, the J call TRBJ2-1, with a weak D call TRBD1 (6 bases). Trimming shortened V by 4 bases and J by 11 bases, and 18 bases separated the two germline ends. The germline V gene has CDR1 MDHEN and CDR2 SYDVKM. CDR3 size: 14 residues.

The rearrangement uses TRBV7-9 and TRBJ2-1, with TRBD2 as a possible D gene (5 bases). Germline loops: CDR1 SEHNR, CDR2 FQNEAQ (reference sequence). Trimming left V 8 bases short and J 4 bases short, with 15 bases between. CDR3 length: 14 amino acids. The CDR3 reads CASLSPSGYNEQFF. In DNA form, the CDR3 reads TGTGCCAGCCTCAGCCCCAGCGGATACAATGAGCAGTTCTTC.